One TCR beta chain is described in this entry. This specimen comes from a study of blood T cell repertoires in COVID-19. About the research overall: Sites in the United States, Italy and Spain provided acute and convalescent COVID-19 samples. T cells, B-cell-depleted T cells, or PBMCs provided the cDNA or gDNA that served as material.

With 5 bases clipped from V and 4 bases from J, the junction kept 5 bases outside the gene matches. The CDR3 extends over 15 amino acids. From germline, CDR1 is SEHNR and CDR2 FQNEAQ (reference sequence). Original methodology: Reference gene primer amplification in the assay estimated nucleated cell counts. Only in-frame clones appear in the TCRdb table, and some are missing; sequencing was by immunoSEQ multiplex PCR. D and trimming come from the DNA, and the V and J calls and clone size come from that table. The sample carries hundreds of thousands of clones, about 87% recorded once. This chain joins TRBV7-9 and TRBJ1-4; 9 bases match TRBD1. The TCR sequence derives from a man in his 60s with acute or convalescent COVID-19. What was sequenced was peripheral blood. The CDR3 region is CASSLRDRDNEKLFF. CDR3 coding DNA: TGTGCCAGCAGCCTTAGGGACAGGGATAATGAAAAACTGTTTTTT.